This T cell receptor (beta chain) emerged from a study of blood T cell repertoires in COVID-19. At the level of the study: The United States, Italy and Spain were the sources of the acute and convalescent COVID-19 samples. Sample material is recorded as cDNA or gDNA derived from T cells, B-cell-depleted T cells, or PBMCs.

The CDR3 is 13 residues long. Germline values: CDR1 WSHSY, CDR2 SAAADI. Trimming stripped 2 bases from V and 5 bases from J, with 9 bases between. As handled by the study authors: Nucleated cell number was recorded as an estimate derived from reference gene primer amplification. The protocol was immunoSEQ multiplex PCR, while the TCRdb copy is restricted to in-frame clones and leaves out a portion. The DNA was the basis for D and trimming; V, J and clone size are from that table. The table lists 84,000 or so clones, 85% of them singletons, with about 20% in the top ten. The sample taken for sequencing was peripheral blood. The chain links TRBV10-2 to TRBJ1-1; D unresolved. The clonotype comes from an elderly man with active or convalescent COVID-19. CDR3 coding DNA: TGCGCCAGCAGTGAGACGGGAGGGACTGAAGCTTTCTTT. Protein sequence: CASSETGGTEAFF.